This T cell receptor (beta chain) originates from a study of shared clonotypes between healthy human individuals. The germline V and J ends were trimmed by 5 bases and 1 base, with 14 bases remaining between them. The CDR3 consists of 15 residues. The V gene's germline CDR1 is SGHTA and CDR2 FQGTGA. Findings of the study overall: It was only blood that was sampled, and tissue repertoires likely differ. Compared with memory subsets, naive subsets generally had larger estimated richness. Clonotype sharing among donors likely depends on sequencing depth.

Comments on this clone: Its antigen is unidentified.

At deep level, the assay was performed. Data came from immunoSEQ multiplex PCR; TCRdb stores just in-frame clones and leaves some out. This sample has roughly 1,000,000 clones, with approximately 80% found just once. The sequencing input was memory CD4+ T cells from PBMCs. Documented subset: CD45RA-negative fraction. The chain carries TRBV7-3 and TRBJ1-1; D gene ambiguous. This clonotype originated in a young man in good health. Some clones in this sample may be carry-over from other donors' samples. The CDR3 region is CASSATPDQNTEAFF. CDR3 DNA: TGTGCCAGCAGCGCCACCCCAGATCAGAACACTGAAGCTTTCTTT.